Shown below are 13 T cell receptor beta chains from a single sample sequenced in a study of blood T cell repertoires in COVID-19. The table came from immunoSEQ multiplex PCR; TCRdb's copy has only in-frame clones and leaves some out. This table has hundreds of thousands of clones, about nine tenths appearing once. Source material: peripheral blood. All receptors derive from a woman aged 30 to 39 with active or convalescent COVID-19.

The CDR3 sequence: CASSPSRTANEAFF. DNA of the CDR3: TGTGCCAGCTCACCAAGTAGGACAGCCAATGAAGCTTTCTTT. V is TRBV18 and J is TRBJ1-1; possible D gene TRBD1, 6 bases. The V and J ends lost 2 bases and 7 bases respectively, with 14 bases between them. Looked up from germline, CDR1 is KGHSH and CDR2 is LQKENI. The CDR3 has 14 amino acids. Using reference TRBV18 and TRBJ1-1 for the parts outside the CDR3, the full variable domain is NAGVMQNPRHLVRRRGQEARLRCSPMKGHSHVYWYRQLPEEGLKFMVYLQKENIIDESGMPKERFSAEFPKEGPSILRIQQVVRGDSAAYFCASSPSRTANEAFFGQGTRLTVV.

V and J are TRBV30 and TRBJ2-7; TRBD1 agrees at 10 bases. This CDR3 spans 13 amino acids. Germline V lookup: CDR1 GTSNPN, CDR2 SVGIG (reference sequence). V dropped 5 bases and J dropped 7; count of bases not matched to a gene: 8. CDR3 nucleotide sequence: TGTGCCTGGGAGGGACAGGGGACTACGGAGCAGTACTTC. Residues: CAWEGQGTTEQYF.

V gene TRBV5-1 combines with J gene TRBJ2-1, with D possibly TRBD2 on 5 matching bases. Trimming pared 3 bases from V and 7 bases from J, leaving 20 bases between. CDR1 is SGHRS, CDR2 YFSETQ, per germline. The CDR3 runs to 16 residues. CDR3 sequence reads: CASSSRTAKRGNEQFF. CDR3 sequence (DNA): TGCGCCAGCAGCTCTAGGACGGCAAAGCGAGGGAATGAGCAGTTCTTC.

The chain employs TRBV6-5 and TRBJ1-5; D remains ambiguous. The V gene's germline CDR1 is MNHEY and CDR2 SVGAGI. Trimming shortened V by 3 bases and J by 0 bases, and 6 bases separated the two germline ends. The CDR3 has 14 residues. This chain's CDR3 is CASSYSYSNQPQHF. The CDR3 bases are TGTGCCAGCAGTTATAGTTATAGCAATCAGCCCCAGCATTTT.

The V gene is TRBV10-3, the J gene TRBJ1-2; TRBD1 aligns across 10 bases. Unmatched junction bases numbered 8, after V lost 11 bases and J lost 5 bases. Germline CDR1 reads ENHRY; CDR2 reads SYGVKD. This CDR3 region has 13 residues. CDR3 in DNA: TGTGCCTCAGGGACAGGGGAACGATATGGCTACACCTTC. Protein: CASGTGERYGYTF.

The sample holds a few counts of this clone. The chain employs TRBV29-1 and TRBJ1-2; 8 bases match TRBD1. This CDR3 is 14 amino acids long. V shed 7 bases, J shed 4 bases, and the junction held 11 bases outside the gene matches. Germline V gene sequence: CDR1 SQVTM, CDR2 ANQGSEA. CDR3 nucleotides: TGCAGCGCTAGAGGGTCAGGGGGCGGCTATGGCTACACCTTC. Translating gives CSARGSGGGYGYTF.

The chain recombines TRBV5-1 with TRBJ1-3; D unclear. The CDR3 has 16 residues. V was shortened by 6 bases and J by 0 bases, with 16 bases between the two germline ends. Germline V gives CDR1 SGHRS, CDR2 YFSETQ. The CDR3 sequence: CASTLGETGSGNTIYF. The DNA of the CDR3 is TGCGCCAGCACCCTTGGAGAAACTGGCTCTGGAAACACCATATATTTT.

V is TRBV28 and J is TRBJ1-1; TRBD1 matches at 8 bases. With V trimmed by 6 bases and J by 4 bases, 7 bases remained unmatched. This CDR3 comprises 14 residues. In germline, CDR1 is MDHEN, CDR2 SYDVKM. CDR3 region: CASRDRVRSTEAFF. As DNA, the CDR3 is TGTGCCAGCAGGGACAGGGTTAGGAGCACTGAAGCTTTCTTT.

The V and J genes are TRBV6-1 and TRBJ2-7; 7 positions agree with TRBD1. The CDR3 runs 15 residues. Germline CDR1 is MNHNS and CDR2 is SASEGT. V lost 3 bases, J lost 0 bases, and 5 bases stayed unmatched. DNA for the CDR3: TGTGCCAGCAGTGAGCCGGGGACAGCCTCCTACGAGCAGTACTTC. Amino acids: CASSEPGTASYEQYF.

The V call is TRBV5-1, the J call TRBJ2-7, with D perhaps TRBD1 (5 bases). Trimming cost V 1 base and J 2 bases, with 10 bases left between them. Germline assignment: CDR1 SGHRS and CDR2 YFSETQ. This CDR3 region has 14 residues. For the CDR3, the DNA is TGCGCCAGCAGCTTGATTGGGGCTCCCTACGAGCAGTACTTC. This sequence encodes CASSLIGAPYEQYF. Looking up the rest from reference TRBV5-1 and TRBJ2-7 gives the full variable domain: KAGVTQTPRYLIKTRGQQVTLSCSPISGHRSVSWYQQTPGQGLQFLFEYFSETQRNKGNFPGRFSGRQFSNSRSEMNVSTLELGDSALYLCASSLIGAPYEQYFGPGTRLTVT.

The rearrangement links TRBV30 to TRBJ2-1; TRBD2 matches at 9 bases. This CDR3 is built from 14 residues. Germline V gene data show CDR1 as GTSNPN and CDR2 as SVGIG (reference sequence). V lost 7 bases and J lost 9; bases outside the gene matches: 13. The CDR3, as DNA: TGTGCCTCGAACTCGGGACTAGCAGGAAGTGAGCAGTTCTTC. Translated, it gives CASNSGLAGSEQFF.

V and J are TRBV6-5 and TRBJ2-1, with a possible D match to TRBD1 (5 bases). Per the germline V gene, CDR1 is MNHEY and CDR2 is SVGAGI. The CDR3 is 15 amino acids. V was trimmed by 0 bases and J by 4 bases, leaving 10 bases between them. This chain's CDR3 is CASSYSQQEYNEQFF. In DNA form, the CDR3 reads TGTGCCAGCAGTTACTCGCAACAGGAGTACAATGAGCAGTTCTTC.

To note about this clone: Other DNA variants within this sample encode the same CDR3. The chain recombines TRBV5-1 with TRBJ1-1; perhaps TRBD1 as D (6 bases). The CDR3 is made up of 13 amino acids. Germline V gene data show CDR1 as SGHRS and CDR2 as YFSETQ. The V end lost 0 bases, the J end lost 5 bases, and 8 bases lay between the germline ends. As DNA, the CDR3 is TGCGCCAGCAGCTTGGGTACAGGGACTGAAGCTTTCTTT. Translating it yields CASSLGTGTEAFF.